Presented here are 27 T cell receptor beta chains from one specimen sequenced in a study of T cell responses to AZD1222 COVID-19 vaccine. TCRdb's table, derived via immunoSEQ multiplex PCR, lists solely in-frame clones and lacks some. The table lists 150,000 to 200,000 clones, approximately 94% of them singletons, with about 0.6% in the top ten. The sample in question was peripheral blood, obtained on day 0 of AZD1222 vaccination. The receptors were sampled from an adult in good health.

This clone was detected a few times. This chain joins TRBV27 and TRBJ2-7, with D tentatively TRBD2 (5 bases). CDR3 length: 14 amino acids. The V gene lost 2 bases and the J gene lost 7 bases, with 15 bases spanning the gap. Germline CDR1 MNHEY, CDR2 SMNVEV (reference sequence). CDR3 region: CASSLIEGSSEQYF. CDR3 sequence (DNA): TGTGCCAGCAGTTTAATTGAGGGCTCTAGTGAGCAGTACTTC.

V gene TRBV27 combines with J gene TRBJ1-2, with D possibly being TRBD1 (6 bases). V gave up 6 bases and J gave up 6 bases, with 17 bases separating them. This CDR3 contains 14 residues. CDR1 and CDR2 from the germline V gene are MNHEY and SMNVEV (reference sequence). DNA of the CDR3: TGTGCCAGCAGGGGAGGAGGGGGTAGAAATGGCTACACCTTC. Its translation is CASRGGGGRNGYTF.

The J gene is TRBJ2-7, the V gene TRBV28; perhaps TRBD1 as D (6 bases). The CDR3 spans 14 residues. Trimming shortened V by 4 bases and J by 2 bases, and 12 bases separated the two germline ends. Germline CDR1 is MDHEN and CDR2 is SYDVKM. The CDR3 region is CASSSPTGTYEQYF. Here the CDR3 DNA reads TGTGCCAGCAGTTCACCGACAGGAACCTACGAGCAGTACTTC.

Concerning this clone: The junction departs from germline at one end; a sequencing error may be responsible. V gene TRBV29-1 combines with J gene TRBJ1-2, with TRBD1 matching 8 bases. Germline V gene sequence: CDR1 SQVTM, CDR2 ANQGSEA. The CDR3 totals 13 residues. The CDR3 loop reads CSVEREGDRFGPF. DNA for the CDR3: TGCAGCGTTGAAAGAGAGGGGGACAGGTTTGGCCCCTTC.

This sequence joins TRBV30 and TRBJ2-3; possibly TRBD1 or TRBD2 for D (5 bases each). CDR1 is GTSNPN, CDR2 SVGIG, per germline (reference sequence). V was shortened by 0 bases and J by 6 bases, with 19 bases between the two germline ends. The CDR3 length is 16 residues. The CDR3 DNA sequence: TGTGCCTGGAGTGTAGGTCGGACTGCTTCAGGGGATACGCAGTATTTT. Translating it yields CAWSVGRTASGDTQYF.

The rearrangement joins TRBV7-6 to TRBJ1-4; 7 bases agree with TRBD1. Germline values: CDR1 SGHVS, CDR2 FNYEAQ. The J segment lost 8 bases and the V segment lost 2 bases, leaving 11 bases of the junction unmatched. The CDR3 has 16 residues. CDR3: CASSLLASQGDEKLFF. The DNA for the CDR3 is TGTGCCAGCAGCTTACTCGCGAGCCAGGGGGACGAAAAACTGTTTTTT.

The chain couples TRBV6-5 to TRBJ1-2; D is perhaps TRBD1 (5 bases). Trimming removed 8 bases at V and 4 bases at J, with 20 bases between. Germline V gene data show CDR1 as MNHEY and CDR2 as SVGAGI. The CDR3 is 15 amino acids. The chain's CDR3 is CASLRGPGASYGYTF. The CDR3 nucleotides read TGTGCCAGCTTAAGGGGACCCGGCGCCTCCTATGGCTACACCTTC.

This chain uses TRBV7-3 with TRBJ1-1; D might be TRBD1 (6 bases). V was trimmed by 3 bases and J by 5 bases, leaving 10 bases between them. CDR3 length: 13 amino acids. Germline V CDR1 and CDR2: SGHTA, FQGTGA. CDR3 DNA: TGTGCCAGCAGCTTTGGGGGGCTTACTGAAGCTTTCTTT. Protein sequence: CASSFGGLTEAFF.

This sequence joins TRBV5-5 and TRBJ2-7, with TRBD1 identical over 9 bases. In germline, CDR1 is SGHKS, CDR2 YYEKEE (reference sequence). Unmatched junction bases numbered 7, after V lost 3 bases and J lost 0 bases. The CDR3 totals 16 residues. CDR3 in amino acids: CASSSNRGRFSYEQYF. CDR3 in DNA: TGTGCCAGCAGCTCCAACAGGGGGCGTTTCTCCTACGAGCAGTACTTC. The whole variable domain, filled in from reference TRBV5-5 and TRBJ2-7, reads DAGVTQSPTHLIKTRGQQVTLRCSPISGHKSVSWYQQVLGQGPQFIFQYYEKEERGRGNFPDRFSARQFPNYSSELNVNALLLGDSALYLCASSSNRGRFSYEQYFGPGTRLTVT.

The gene calls are TRBV28 and TRBJ1-5; 11 bases agree with TRBD1. The CDR3 contains 14 residues. The V segment lost 2 bases and the J segment 12 bases; nucleotides outside the gene matches: 6. The germline gives CDR1 MDHEN, CDR2 SYDVKM. The CDR3 here is CASSLGQGARGQHF. The DNA for the CDR3 is TGTGCCAGCAGTTTAGGACAGGGGGCGAGGGGCCAGCATTTT.

The chain couples TRBV2 to TRBJ1-4, with D possibly TRBD1 on 6 matching bases. Between the trimmed V and J ends, which lost 8 bases and 11 bases, there was a span of 12 bases. Germline V CDR1 and CDR2: SNHLY, FYNNEI. This CDR3 has 11 amino acids. The CDR3 DNA reads TGTGCCAGCTGGGGGGGGCAGAAACTGTTTTTT. It encodes CASWGGQKLFF.

The chain combines TRBV19 with TRBJ2-1, with D perhaps matching TRBD2 (6 bases). V lost 7 bases and J 2 bases, leaving 12 bases between the germline ends. This CDR3 has 14 residues. Germline-derived CDR1 and CDR2 are LNHDA and SQIVND (reference sequence). The CDR3: CASNGGYAYNEQFF. Here the CDR3 DNA reads TGTGCCAGTAATGGAGGGTACGCCTACAATGAGCAGTTCTTC.

This clone was observed once. This chain uses TRBV7-9 with TRBJ1-1; D gene unclear. Germline V gives CDR1 SEHNR, CDR2 FQNEAQ (reference sequence). The length of the CDR3 is 15 residues. Trimming pared 5 bases from V and 6 bases from J, leaving 19 bases between. The CDR3 loop reads CASSPQGRAGAEAFF. The CDR3 DNA reads TGTGCCAGCAGCCCCCAAGGACGGGCTGGGGCTGAAGCTTTCTTT.

V usage is TRBV19 and J usage is TRBJ2-1; D is unclear. This CDR3 spans 16 amino acids. Deletions cut 1 base from V and 1 base from J, with 11 bases between. Germline CDR1 reads LNHDA; CDR2 reads SQIVND (reference sequence). The CDR3 reads CASSIATPGSYNEQFF. The CDR3 DNA reads TGTGCCAGTAGTATAGCTACTCCCGGGTCCTACAATGAGCAGTTCTTC.

The chain links TRBV5-5 to TRBJ1-5; D is perhaps TRBD1 (5 bases). The V end was cut by 0 bases, the J end by 0 bases, with 7 bases between. CDR1 is SGHKS and CDR2 is YYEKEE in the germline V gene (reference sequence). This CDR3 region has 15 residues. This CDR3 is CASSLAGYSNQPQHF. DNA for the CDR3: TGTGCCAGCAGCTTGGCAGGGTATAGCAATCAGCCCCAGCATTTT.

V is TRBV9 and J is TRBJ2-3, with TRBD1 identical over 9 bases. CDR1 is SGDLS and CDR2 is YYNGEE in the germline V gene. This CDR3 spans 15 amino acids. V lost 4 bases, J lost 1 base, and 4 bases stayed unmatched. Written as DNA, the CDR3 is TGTGCCAGCAGCCCCCGGACAGGGGGCACAGATACGCAGTATTTT. Protein product: CASSPRTGGTDTQYF. The full variable domain, with the rest looked up from reference TRBV9 and TRBJ2-3, is DSGVTQTPKHLITATGQRVTLRCSPRSGDLSVYWYQQSLDQGLQFLIQYYNGEERAKGNILERFSAQQFPDLHSELNLSSLELGDSALYFCASSPRTGGTDTQYFGPGTRLTVL.

The chain links TRBV27 to TRBJ2-3; D might be TRBD1 or TRBD2, each matching 6 bases. The CDR3 sequence is 15 residues long. The V end lost 6 bases, the J end lost 1 base, and 14 bases lay between the germline ends. Looked up from germline, CDR1 is MNHEY and CDR2 is SMNVEV (reference sequence). CDR3 nucleotides: TGTGCCAGCAGCTACGGGGGCCCCGGCACAGATACGCAGTATTTT. Protein product: CASSYGGPGTDTQYF.

The genes are TRBV19 and TRBJ1-1, with unresolved D. The V end was cut by 5 bases, the J end by 4 bases, with 11 bases between. The CDR3 consists of 13 residues. CDR1 is LNHDA, CDR2 SQIVND, per germline (reference sequence). The CDR3 DNA reads as TGTGCCAGTAGTGCCCAAGGAGGCACTGAAGCTTTCTTT. Protein product: CASSAQGGTEAFF.

The chain is built from TRBV5-1 and TRBJ1-2, with a weak D call TRBD1 (6 bases). Germline CDR1 is SGHRS and CDR2 is YFSETQ. This CDR3 has 14 amino acids. Trimming pared 3 bases from V and 4 bases from J, leaving 13 bases between. CDR3 residues: CASSSQGVGYGYTF. As DNA, the CDR3 is TGCGCCAGCAGCTCACAGGGAGTAGGCTATGGCTACACCTTC. Supplemented by reference TRBV5-1 and TRBJ1-2, the full variable domain reads KAGVTQTPRYLIKTRGQQVTLSCSPISGHRSVSWYQQTPGQGLQFLFEYFSETQRNKGNFPGRFSGRQFSNSRSEMNVSTLELGDSALYLCASSSQGVGYGYTFGSGTRLTVV.

The chain is built from TRBV7-9 and TRBJ2-7, with unresolved D. Germline loops: CDR1 SEHNR, CDR2 FQNEAQ (reference sequence). The CDR3 has 14 amino acids. V dropped 4 bases and J dropped 7 bases, with 17 bases sitting between them. The CDR3 bases are TGTGCCAGCAGCTCCCAAGGGATCTTCGGAGAGCAGTACTTC. This codes for CASSSQGIFGEQYF.

As to this clone: This CDR3 is missing its conserved last phenylalanine or tryptophan, likely due to a read error. The DNA is left out, because the CDR3 cannot be placed on it with certainty; the CDR3 is given as TCRdb lists it. The V and J genes are TRBV6-1 and TRBJ2-3; TRBD2, the table's D call, lacks a check against the DNA. The CDR3 comprises 11 residues, both ends counted. Germline V lookup: CDR1 MNHNS, CDR2 SASEGT. This CDR3 reads CASSENLGGRL.

The chain is built from TRBV27 and TRBJ2-5; TRBD2 is a possible D gene (6 bases). Trimming took 2 bases from V and 4 from J, leaving 14 bases between them. Germline lookup yields CDR1 MNHEY and CDR2 SMNVEV (reference sequence). The CDR3 runs 15 residues. CDR3 amino acids: CASSLGPGEPETQYF. The CDR3 bases are TGTGCCAGCAGTTTAGGGCCGGGGGAGCCAGAGACCCAGTACTTC.

The genes are TRBV5-4 and TRBJ2-1; perhaps D is TRBD1 or TRBD2 (5 bases each). V dropped 1 base and J dropped 10 bases, with 12 bases sitting between them. The CDR3 totals 13 residues. Germline V lookup: CDR1 SGHNT, CDR2 YYREEE (reference sequence). The CDR3 sequence: CASSLTAEGEQFF. As DNA, the CDR3 is TGTGCCAGCAGCTTGACGGCCGAGGGGGAGCAGTTCTTC. The complete variable domain, with remaining parts taken from reference TRBV5-4 and TRBJ2-1, reads ETGVTQSPTHLIKTRGQQVTLRCSSQSGHNTVSWYQQALGQGPQFIFQYYREEENGRGNFPPRFSGLQFPNYSSELNVNALELDDSALYLCASSLTAEGEQFFGPGTRLTVL.

The rearrangement joins TRBV7-8 to TRBJ1-5; 7 bases are a match to TRBD1. V trimming: 1 base; J trimming: 9 bases; junction bases outside the gene matches: 15. The germline V gene has CDR1 SGHVS and CDR2 FQNEAQ. This CDR3 is 17 amino acids long. The CDR3 DNA sequence: TGTGCCAGCAGCTTAGTCGCCACGGGGACAGCCCACGGGCCCCAGCATTTT. Protein sequence: CASSLVATGTAHGPQHF.

Here the CDR3 DNA reads TGTGCCAGCAGCTTAGCGTCAACCCGCAGCCCGAACTATGGCTACACCTTC. Translation gives CASSLASTRSPNYGYTF. The chain combines TRBV11-2 with TRBJ1-2; D is ambiguous. Germline V gives CDR1 SGHAT, CDR2 FQNNGV. The V gene lost 1 base and the J gene lost 2 bases, with 17 bases spanning the gap. The CDR3 consists of 17 residues.

The chain is built from TRBV5-1 and TRBJ2-7; possibly TRBD1 for D (5 bases). The germline CDR1 and CDR2 sequences are SGHRS and YFSETQ. Trimming removed 0 bases at V and 6 bases at J, with 13 bases between. CDR3 length: 14 residues. CDR3 nucleotide sequence: TGCGCCAGCAGCTTGGCCGACAGAACAGTCGAGCAGTACTTC. Its protein is CASSLADRTVEQYF.

V is TRBV5-4 and J is TRBJ1-2; no firm D call. CDR1 and CDR2 (germline): SGHNT, YYREEE (reference sequence). The ends were cut back, 0 bases at V and 10 bases at J, with 13 bases in the middle. The CDR3 runs to 13 residues. The CDR3 nucleotides are TGTGCCAGCAGCTTGGAGCTGGAGCACTACTACACCTTC. Protein: CASSLELEHYYTF.